The present entry profiles one TCR beta chain with its context. TCRdb's copy holds only in-frame clones and misses some; the assay was immunoSEQ multiplex PCR. The data contain 95,000 to 130,000 clones, around 87% of them seen just once; the ten biggest clones take up 1.1%. The data stem from a study of control samples from healthy donors and cancer patients. Germline CDR1 and CDR2: DFQATT and SNEGSKA (reference sequence). CDR3 length equals 17 residues. V was clipped by 3 bases and J by 2 bases; unmatched bases: 15. The chain uses TRBV20-1 and TRBJ2-5; 7 nucleotides align to TRBD2. Sequencing was carried out using PBMCs. The sequence was obtained from a woman aged 45 to 65 with colorectal cancer. The CDR3 DNA reads as TGCAGTGCTAGTGTCCGGCGGGAGTGGGGGGAGCAAGAGACCCAGTACTTC. Its translation is CSASVRREWGEQETQYF.